This record looks at one TCR beta chain sequence and its context. V shed 5 bases, J shed 0 bases, and the junction held 10 bases outside the gene matches. Germline CDR1 is LGHNT and CDR2 is FRNRAP. The CDR3 runs 17 residues. The sample comes from a study of blood T cell repertoires in COVID-19. The data were produced by immunoSEQ multiplex PCR, yet TCRdb's version contains in-frame clones alone and is incomplete. The sample has some 190,000 clones; over 80% are singletons. The sample comprised peripheral blood. The TCR sequence derives from a woman aged 55-70 years with COVID-19, enrolled during active disease. The chain uses TRBV12-5 and TRBJ1-3; the match to TRBD1 covers 7 bases. This chain's CDR3 is CASGVRDSTTSGNTIYF. CDR3 DNA sequence: TGTGCTAGTGGTGTTCGGGACAGCACTACCTCTGGAAACACCATATATTTT.